This entry features one TCR beta chain sequence. The germline CDR1 and CDR2 sequences are KGHDR and SFDVKD. This CDR3 has 13 amino acids. Trimming removed 5 bases at V and 2 bases at J, with 8 bases between. These data originate in a study of control samples from healthy donors and cancer patients. TCRdb's copy holds only in-frame clones and misses some; the assay was immunoSEQ multiplex PCR. The data hold some 170,000 clones, with 95% to 96% observed a single time. The receptor was derived from a woman aged 25 to 39 in good health. Sequenced input: blood. The chain carries TRBV24-1 and TRBJ1-2, with D uncertain. CDR3 DNA: TGTGCCACCAGTGCGGAGATCAACTATGGCTACACCTTC. It encodes CATSAEINYGYTF.